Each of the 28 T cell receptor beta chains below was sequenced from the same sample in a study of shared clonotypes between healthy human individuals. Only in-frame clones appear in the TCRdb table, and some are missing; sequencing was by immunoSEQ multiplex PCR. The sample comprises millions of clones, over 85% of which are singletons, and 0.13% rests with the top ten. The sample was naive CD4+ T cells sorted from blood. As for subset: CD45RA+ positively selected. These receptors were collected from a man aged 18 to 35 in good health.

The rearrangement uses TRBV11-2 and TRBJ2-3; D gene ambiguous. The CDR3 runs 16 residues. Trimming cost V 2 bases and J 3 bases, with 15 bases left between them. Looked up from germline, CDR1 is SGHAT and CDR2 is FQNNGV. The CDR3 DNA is TGTGCCAGCAGCTTATTGCTCGGTGGAGCGACAGATACGCAGTATTTT. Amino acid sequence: CASSLLLGGATDTQYF.

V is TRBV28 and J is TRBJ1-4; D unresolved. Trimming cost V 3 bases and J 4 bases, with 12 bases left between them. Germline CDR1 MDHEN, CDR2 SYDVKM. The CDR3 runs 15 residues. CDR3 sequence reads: CASSLATAFNEKLFF. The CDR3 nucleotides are TGTGCCAGCAGTTTGGCGACGGCCTTTAATGAAAAACTGTTTTTT.

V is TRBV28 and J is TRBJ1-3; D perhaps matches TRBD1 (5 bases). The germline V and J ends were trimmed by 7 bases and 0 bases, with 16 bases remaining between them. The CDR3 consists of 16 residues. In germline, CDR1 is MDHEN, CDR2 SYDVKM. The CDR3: CASTRSGASSGNTIYF. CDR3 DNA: TGTGCCAGCACCCGGTCCGGGGCGAGCTCTGGAAACACCATATATTTT. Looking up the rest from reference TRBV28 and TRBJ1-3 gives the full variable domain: DVKVTQSSRYLVKRTGEKVFLECVQDMDHENMFWYRQDPGLGLRLIYFSYDVKMKEKGDIPEGYSVSREKKERFSLILESASTNQTSMYLCASTRSGASSGNTIYFGEGSWLTVV.

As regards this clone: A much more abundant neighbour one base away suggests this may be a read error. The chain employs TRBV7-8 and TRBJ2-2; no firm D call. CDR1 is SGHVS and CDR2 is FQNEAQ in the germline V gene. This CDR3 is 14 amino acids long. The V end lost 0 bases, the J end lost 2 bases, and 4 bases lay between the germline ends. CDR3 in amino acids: CASSLAPNTGELFF. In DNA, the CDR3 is TGTGCCAGCAGCTTAGCACCTAACACCGGGGAGCTGTTTTTT.

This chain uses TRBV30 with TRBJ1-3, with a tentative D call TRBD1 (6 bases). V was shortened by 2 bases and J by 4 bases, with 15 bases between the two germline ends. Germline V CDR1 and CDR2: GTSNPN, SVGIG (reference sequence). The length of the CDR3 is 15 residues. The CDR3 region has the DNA TGTGCCTGGAGTCGGCAGGGGTGGGAGGGAAACACCATATATTTT. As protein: CAWSRQGWEGNTIYF. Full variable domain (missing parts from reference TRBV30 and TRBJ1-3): SQTIHQWPATLVQPVGSPLSLECTVEGTSNPNLYWYRQAAGRGLQLLFYSVGIGQISSEVPQNLSASRPQDRQFILSSKKLLLSDSGFYLCAWSRQGWEGNTIYFGEGSWLTVV.

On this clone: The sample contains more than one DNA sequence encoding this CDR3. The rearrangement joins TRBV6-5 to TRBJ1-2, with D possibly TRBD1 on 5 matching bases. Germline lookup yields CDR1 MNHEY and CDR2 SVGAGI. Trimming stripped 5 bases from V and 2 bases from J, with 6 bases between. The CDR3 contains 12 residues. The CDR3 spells CASSRQNYGYTF. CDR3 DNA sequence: TGTGCCAGCAGTCGACAGAACTATGGCTACACCTTC.

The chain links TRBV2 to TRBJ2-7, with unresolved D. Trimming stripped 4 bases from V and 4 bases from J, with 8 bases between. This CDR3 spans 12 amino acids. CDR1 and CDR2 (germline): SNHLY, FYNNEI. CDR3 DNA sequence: TGTGCCAGCAGTGGAAACGTGTACGAGCAGTACTTC. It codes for CASSGNVYEQYF.

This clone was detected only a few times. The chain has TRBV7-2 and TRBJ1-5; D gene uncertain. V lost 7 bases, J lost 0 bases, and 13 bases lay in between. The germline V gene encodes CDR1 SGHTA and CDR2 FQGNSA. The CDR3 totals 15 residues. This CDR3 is CASTIFSGSNQPQHF. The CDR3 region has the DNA TGTGCCAGCACGATATTCTCCGGTAGCAATCAGCCCCAGCATTTT.

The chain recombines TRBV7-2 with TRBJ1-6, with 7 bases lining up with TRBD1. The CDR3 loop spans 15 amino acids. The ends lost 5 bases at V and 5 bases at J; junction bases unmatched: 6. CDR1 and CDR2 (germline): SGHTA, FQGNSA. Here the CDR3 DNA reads TGTGCCAGCAGCGTACAGGGGAGGGATAATTCACCCCTCCACTTT. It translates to CASSVQGRDNSPLHF.

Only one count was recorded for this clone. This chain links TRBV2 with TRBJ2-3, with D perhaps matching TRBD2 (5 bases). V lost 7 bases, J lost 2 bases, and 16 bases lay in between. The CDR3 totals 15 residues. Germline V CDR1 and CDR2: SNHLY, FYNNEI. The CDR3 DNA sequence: TGTGCCAGCAAGCCGTTCACGGGAAACACAGATACGCAGTATTTT. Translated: CASKPFTGNTDTQYF.

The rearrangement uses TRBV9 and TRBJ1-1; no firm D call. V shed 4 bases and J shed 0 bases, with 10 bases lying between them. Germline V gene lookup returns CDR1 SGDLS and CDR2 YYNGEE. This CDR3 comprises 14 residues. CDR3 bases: TGTGCCAGCAGCAAGAGGACGGTGAACACTGAAGCTTTCTTT. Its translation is CASSKRTVNTEAFF. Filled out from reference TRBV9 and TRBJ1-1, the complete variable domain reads DSGVTQTPKHLITATGQRVTLRCSPRSGDLSVYWYQQSLDQGLQFLIQYYNGEERAKGNILERFSAQQFPDLHSELNLSSLELGDSALYFCASSKRTVNTEAFFGQGTRLTVV.

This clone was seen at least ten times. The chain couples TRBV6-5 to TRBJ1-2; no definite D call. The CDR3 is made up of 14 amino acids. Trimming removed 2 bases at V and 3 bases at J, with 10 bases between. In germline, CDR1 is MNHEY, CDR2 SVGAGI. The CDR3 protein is CASSYQSTYYGYTF. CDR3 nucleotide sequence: TGTGCCAGCAGTTACCAGTCCACCTACTATGGCTACACCTTC.

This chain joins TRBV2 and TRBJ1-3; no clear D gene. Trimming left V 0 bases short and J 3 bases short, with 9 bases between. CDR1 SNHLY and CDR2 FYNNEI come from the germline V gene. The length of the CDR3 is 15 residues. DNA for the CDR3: TGTGCCAGCAGTGAAGCCGACACAATTGGAAACACCATATATTTT. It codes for CASSEADTIGNTIYF.

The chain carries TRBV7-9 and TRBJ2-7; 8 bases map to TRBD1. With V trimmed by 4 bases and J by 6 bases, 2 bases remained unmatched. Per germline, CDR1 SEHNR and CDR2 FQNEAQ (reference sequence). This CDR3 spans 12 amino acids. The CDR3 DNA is TGTGCCAGCAGCTACGACAGGGGCGAGCAGTACTTC. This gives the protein CASSYDRGEQYF.

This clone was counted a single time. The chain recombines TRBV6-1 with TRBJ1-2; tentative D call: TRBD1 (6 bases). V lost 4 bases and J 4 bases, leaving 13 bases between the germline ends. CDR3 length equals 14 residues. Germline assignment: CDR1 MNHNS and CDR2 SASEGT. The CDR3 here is CASSAGGAPYGYTF. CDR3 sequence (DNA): TGTGCCAGCAGTGCGGGGGGCGCTCCCTATGGCTACACCTTC.

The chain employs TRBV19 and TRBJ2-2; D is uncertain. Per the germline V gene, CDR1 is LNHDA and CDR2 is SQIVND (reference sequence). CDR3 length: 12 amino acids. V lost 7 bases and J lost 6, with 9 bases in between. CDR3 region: CASTVDPGELFF. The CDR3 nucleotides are TGTGCCAGTACCGTTGACCCCGGGGAGCTGTTTTTT. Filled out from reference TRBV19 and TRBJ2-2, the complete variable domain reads DGGITQSPKYLFRKEGQNVTLSCEQNLNHDAMYWYRQDPGQGLRLIYYSQIVNDFQKGDIAEGYSVSREKKESFPLTVTSAQKNPTAFYLCASTVDPGELFFGEGSRLTVL.

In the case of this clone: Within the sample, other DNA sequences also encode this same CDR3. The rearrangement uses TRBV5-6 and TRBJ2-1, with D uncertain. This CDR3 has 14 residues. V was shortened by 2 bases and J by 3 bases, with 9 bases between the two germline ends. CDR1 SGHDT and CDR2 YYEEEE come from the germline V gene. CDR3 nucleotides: TGTGCCAGCAGCTTAGGTCAGGTCTACAATGAGCAGTTCTTC. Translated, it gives CASSLGQVYNEQFF.

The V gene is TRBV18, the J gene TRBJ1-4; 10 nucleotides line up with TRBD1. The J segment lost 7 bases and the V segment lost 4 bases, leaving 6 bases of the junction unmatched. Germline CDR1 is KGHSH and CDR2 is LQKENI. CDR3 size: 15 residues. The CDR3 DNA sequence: TGTGCCAGCTCACTATCGGGACAGGGGCTTGAAAAACTGTTTTTT. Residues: CASSLSGQGLEKLFF. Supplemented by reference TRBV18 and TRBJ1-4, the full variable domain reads NAGVMQNPRHLVRRRGQEARLRCSPMKGHSHVYWYRQLPEEGLKFMVYLQKENIIDESGMPKERFSAEFPKEGPSILRIQQVVRGDSAAYFCASSLSGQGLEKLFFGSGTQLSVL.

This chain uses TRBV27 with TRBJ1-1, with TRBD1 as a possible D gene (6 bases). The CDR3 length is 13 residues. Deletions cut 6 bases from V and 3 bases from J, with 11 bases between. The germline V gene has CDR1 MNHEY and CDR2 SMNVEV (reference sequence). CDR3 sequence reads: CASRRRGDTEAFF. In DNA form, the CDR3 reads TGTGCCAGCAGACGCAGGGGTGACACTGAAGCTTTCTTT.

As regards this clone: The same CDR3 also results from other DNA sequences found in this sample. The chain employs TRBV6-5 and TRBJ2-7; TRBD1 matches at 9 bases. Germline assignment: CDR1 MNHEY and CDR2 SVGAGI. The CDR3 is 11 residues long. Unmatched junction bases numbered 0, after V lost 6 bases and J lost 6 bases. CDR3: CASRTGGEQYF. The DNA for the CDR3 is TGTGCCAGCAGGACAGGGGGCGAGCAGTACTTC.

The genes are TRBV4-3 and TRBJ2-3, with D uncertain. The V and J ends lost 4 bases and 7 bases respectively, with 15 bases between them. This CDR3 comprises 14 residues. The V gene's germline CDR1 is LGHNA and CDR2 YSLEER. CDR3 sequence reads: CASSLRVQENTQYF. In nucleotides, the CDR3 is TGCGCCAGCAGCCTCCGGGTCCAGGAGAATACGCAGTATTTT.

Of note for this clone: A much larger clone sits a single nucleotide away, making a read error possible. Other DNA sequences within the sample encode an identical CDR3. The CDR3 here is CASSRSRSYEQYF. The CDR3 nucleotides read TGTGCCAGCAGCCGGAGCAGGTCCTACGAGCAATACTTC. The chain combines TRBV7-8 with TRBJ2-5; D ambiguous. Per germline, CDR1 SGHVS and CDR2 FQNEAQ. The CDR3 consists of 13 residues. V lost 5 bases and J 14 bases, leaving 21 bases between the germline ends.

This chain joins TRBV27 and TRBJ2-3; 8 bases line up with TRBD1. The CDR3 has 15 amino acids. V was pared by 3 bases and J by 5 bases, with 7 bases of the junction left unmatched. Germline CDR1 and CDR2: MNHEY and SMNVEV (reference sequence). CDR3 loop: CASSFLTGAGDTQYF. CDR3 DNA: TGTGCCAGCAGTTTCCTGACAGGGGCTGGAGATACGCAGTATTTT.

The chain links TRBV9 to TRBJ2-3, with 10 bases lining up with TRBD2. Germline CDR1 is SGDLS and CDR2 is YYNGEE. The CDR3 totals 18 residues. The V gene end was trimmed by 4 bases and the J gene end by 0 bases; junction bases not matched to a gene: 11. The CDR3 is CASSKRRTSGPSTDTQYF. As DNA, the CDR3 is TGTGCCAGCAGCAAACGGAGGACTAGCGGACCTAGCACAGATACGCAGTATTTT.

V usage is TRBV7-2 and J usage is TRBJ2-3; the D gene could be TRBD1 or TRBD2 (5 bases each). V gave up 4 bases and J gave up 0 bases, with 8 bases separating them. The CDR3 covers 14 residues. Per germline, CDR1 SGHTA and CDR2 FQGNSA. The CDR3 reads CASSSGPSTDTQYF. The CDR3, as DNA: TGTGCCAGCAGCTCGGGACCGAGCACAGATACGCAGTATTTT.

The CDR3 nucleotides read TGTGCCAGCAGTGAAGGGACCTTCGTACTGTTTTTT. This encodes CASSEGTFVLFF. The chain combines TRBV6-1 with TRBJ1-4; D call uncertain. The CDR3 is made up of 12 amino acids. V lost 1 base to trimming and J lost 13 bases, with 10 bases between them. Per germline, CDR1 MNHNS and CDR2 SASEGT.

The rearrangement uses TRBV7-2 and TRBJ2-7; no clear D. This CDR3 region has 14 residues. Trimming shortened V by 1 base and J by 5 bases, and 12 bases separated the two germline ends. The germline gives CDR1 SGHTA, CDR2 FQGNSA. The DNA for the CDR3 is TGTGCCAGCAGCTTAGGTCTGGCCGCGAACGAGCAGTACTTC. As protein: CASSLGLAANEQYF. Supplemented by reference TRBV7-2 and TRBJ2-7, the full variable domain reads GAGVSQSPSNKVTEKGKDVELRCDPISGHTALYWYRQSLGQGLEFLIYFQGNSAPDKSGLPSDRFSAERTGGSVSTLTIQRTQQEDSAVYLCASSLGLAANEQYFGPGTRLTVT.

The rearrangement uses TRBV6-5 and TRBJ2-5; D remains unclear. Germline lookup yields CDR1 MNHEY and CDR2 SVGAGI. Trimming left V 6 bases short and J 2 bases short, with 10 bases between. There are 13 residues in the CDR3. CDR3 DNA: TGTGCCAGCAGCCAGGCCATTCAAGAGACCCAGTACTTC. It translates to CASSQAIQETQYF.